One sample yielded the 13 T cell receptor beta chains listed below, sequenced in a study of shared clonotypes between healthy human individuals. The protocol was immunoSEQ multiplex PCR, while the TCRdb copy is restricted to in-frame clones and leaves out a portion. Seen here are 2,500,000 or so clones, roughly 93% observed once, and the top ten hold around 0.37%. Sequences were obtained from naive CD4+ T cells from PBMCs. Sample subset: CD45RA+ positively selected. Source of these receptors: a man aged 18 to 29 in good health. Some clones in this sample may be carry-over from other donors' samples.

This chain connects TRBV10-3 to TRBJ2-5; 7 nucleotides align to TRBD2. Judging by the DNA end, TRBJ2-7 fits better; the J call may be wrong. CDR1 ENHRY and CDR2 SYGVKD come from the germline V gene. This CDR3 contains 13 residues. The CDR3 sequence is CAAKAGVTYEQYF. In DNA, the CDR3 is TGTGCCGCCAAGGCGGGAGTCACCTACGAGCAGTACTTC.

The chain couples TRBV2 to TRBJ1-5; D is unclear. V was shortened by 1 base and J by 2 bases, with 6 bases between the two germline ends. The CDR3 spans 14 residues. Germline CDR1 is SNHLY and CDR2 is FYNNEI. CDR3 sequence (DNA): TGTGCCAGCAGTGAAGGGCACCGCAATCAGCCCCAGCATTTT. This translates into CASSEGHRNQPQHF.

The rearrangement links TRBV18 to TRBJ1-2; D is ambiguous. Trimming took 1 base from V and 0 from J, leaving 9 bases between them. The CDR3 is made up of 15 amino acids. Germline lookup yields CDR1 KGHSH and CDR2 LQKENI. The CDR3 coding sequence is TGTGCCAGCTCACCACAGGCAGGCGCTAACTATGGCTACACCTTC. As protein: CASSPQAGANYGYTF.

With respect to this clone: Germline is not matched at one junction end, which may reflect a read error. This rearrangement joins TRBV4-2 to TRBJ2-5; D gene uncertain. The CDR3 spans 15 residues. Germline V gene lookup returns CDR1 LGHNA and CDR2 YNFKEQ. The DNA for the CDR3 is TGTGCCGGCAGCCAAGATAGGGCTCAACAAGAGACCCAGTACTTC. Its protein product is CAGSQDRAQQETQYF.

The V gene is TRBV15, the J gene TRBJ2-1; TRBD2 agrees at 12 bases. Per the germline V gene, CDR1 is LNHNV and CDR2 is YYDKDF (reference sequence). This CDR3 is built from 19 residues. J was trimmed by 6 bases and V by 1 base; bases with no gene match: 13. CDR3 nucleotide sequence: TGTGCCACCAGCAGAGCACTAGCGGGAGGAGACCGTCGGTCCAATGAGCAGTTCTTC. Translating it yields CATSRALAGGDRRSNEQFF.

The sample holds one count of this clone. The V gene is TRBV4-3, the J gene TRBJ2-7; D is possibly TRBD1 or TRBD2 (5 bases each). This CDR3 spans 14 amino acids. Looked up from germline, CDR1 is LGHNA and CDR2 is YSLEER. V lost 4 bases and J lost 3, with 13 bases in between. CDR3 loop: CASSPGADFYEQYF. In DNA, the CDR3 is TGCGCCAGCAGCCCTGGGGCGGACTTCTACGAGCAGTACTTC.

CDR3 residues: CASSALRDEQYF. The CDR3 region has the DNA TGTGCCAGCAGCGCGCTCCGGGACGAGCAGTACTTC. This chain connects TRBV7-2 to TRBJ2-7; D not resolved. Trimming took off 5 bases at V and 5 bases at J, with 10 bases between the two ends. The CDR3 runs 12 residues. Germline V lookup: CDR1 SGHTA, CDR2 FQGNSA. The full variable domain, completed using reference TRBV7-2 and TRBJ2-7, is GAGVSQSPSNKVTEKGKDVELRCDPISGHTALYWYRQSLGQGLEFLIYFQGNSAPDKSGLPSDRFSAERTGGSVSTLTIQRTQQEDSAVYLCASSALRDEQYFGPGTRLTVT.

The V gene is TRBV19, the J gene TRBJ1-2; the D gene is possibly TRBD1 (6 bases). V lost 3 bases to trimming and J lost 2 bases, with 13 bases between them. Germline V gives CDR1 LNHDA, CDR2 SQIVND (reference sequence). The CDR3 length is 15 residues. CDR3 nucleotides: TGTGCCAGTAGTATCCGAAACAGGGAGAACTATGGCTACACCTTC. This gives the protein CASSIRNRENYGYTF.

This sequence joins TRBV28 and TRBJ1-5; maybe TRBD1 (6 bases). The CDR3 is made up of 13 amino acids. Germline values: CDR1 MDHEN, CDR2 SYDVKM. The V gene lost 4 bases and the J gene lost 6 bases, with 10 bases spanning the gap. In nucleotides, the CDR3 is TGTGCCAGCAGTTCTCGGACAGTTCAGCCCCAGCATTTT. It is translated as CASSSRTVQPQHF.

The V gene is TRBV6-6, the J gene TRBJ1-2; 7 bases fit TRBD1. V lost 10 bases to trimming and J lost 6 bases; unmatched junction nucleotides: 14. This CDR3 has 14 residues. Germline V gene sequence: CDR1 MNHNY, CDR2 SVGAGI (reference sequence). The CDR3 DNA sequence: TGTGCCACCGCACTGGGACAGAAATCCAATGGCTACACCTTC. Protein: CATALGQKSNGYTF.

CDR3 DNA sequence: TGCGCCAGCAGCTTGGGCCCCTATAATGAAAAACTGTTTTTT. It is translated as CASSLGPYNEKLFF. This rearrangement joins TRBV5-1 to TRBJ1-4; D not resolved. This CDR3 is 14 amino acids long. V dropped 0 bases and J dropped 4 bases, with 7 bases sitting between them. Germline CDR1 reads SGHRS; CDR2 reads YFSETQ.

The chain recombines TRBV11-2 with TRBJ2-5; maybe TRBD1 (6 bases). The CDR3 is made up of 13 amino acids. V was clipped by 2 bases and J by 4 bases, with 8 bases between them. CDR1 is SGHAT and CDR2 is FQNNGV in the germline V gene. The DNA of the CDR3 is TGTGCCAGCAGCTTAAACAGGGCAGAGACCCAGTACTTC. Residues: CASSLNRAETQYF. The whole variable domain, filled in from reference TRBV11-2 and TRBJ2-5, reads EAGVAQSPRYKIIEKRQSVAFWCNPISGHATLYWYQQILGQGPKLLIQFQNNGVVDDSQLPKDRFSAERLKGVDSTLKIQPAKLEDSAVYLCASSLNRAETQYFGPGTRLLVL.

CDR3 loop: CASSLGGRRGLSYEQYF. CDR3 coding DNA: TGTGCCAGCAGCTTAGGAGGGCGCAGGGGGCTATCCTACGAGCAGTACTTC. This chain joins TRBV13 and TRBJ2-7, with TRBD1 matching 8 bases. The CDR3 totals 17 residues. Germline CDR1 and CDR2: PRHDT and FYEKMQ (reference sequence). V shed 0 bases, J shed 1 base, and the junction held 8 bases outside the gene matches.